The present T cell receptor beta chain was sequenced within a study of T cell responses to AZD1222 COVID-19 vaccine. General observations from the study: Clonal diversity was possibly underestimated, and the donors were mostly white British, with more females.

A remark on this clone: The antigen remains undetermined.

Using immunoSEQ multiplex PCR, the repertoire was profiled, and TCRdb retains in-frame clones only, with some absent. The table records 95,000 to 150,000 clones, over 80% of them present only once. CDR1 and CDR2 (germline): MNHEY, SVGAGI. The CDR3 sequence is 15 residues long. With V trimmed by 6 bases and J by 2 bases, 8 bases remained unmatched. This material consisted of peripheral blood, taken on day 0 of AZD1222 vaccination. This TCR came from an adult in good health. This chain uses TRBV6-5 with TRBJ1-1, with 8 bases that match TRBD1. This CDR3 is CASRPSQGANTEAFF. CDR3 nucleotides: TGTGCCAGCAGACCATCTCAGGGGGCAAACACTGAAGCTTTCTTT.